This T cell receptor beta chain derives from a study of early T cells in non-severe SARS-CoV-2 infection. The overall study: Sequencing used unsorted whole-blood bulk RNA, so chains lack pairing.

Whole-study results and caveats: In VDJdb matching, anti-spike CD8 responses were favored while private and CD4 specificities went missing.

Details on this clonotype: Its antigen is still unknown.

TCRdb called the 5' RACE reads again in MiXCR, with one record for every CDR3 protein. The sample consists of about 70,000 distinct CDR3 sequences, around 15% of them appearing once. Unmatched junction bases numbered 14, after V lost 3 bases and J lost 3 bases. Germline V CDR1 and CDR2: SSHAT, FNYEAQ (reference sequence). This CDR3 is 18 amino acids long. The source is an adult who was a healthcare worker with PCR-confirmed SARS-CoV-2 infection or an uninfected control (not recorded which). Sequenced here: whole blood, sampled at baseline. The rearrangement links TRBV7-7 to TRBJ2-3; 8 nucleotides align to TRBD1. Here the CDR3 DNA reads TGTGCCAGCAGCTTCGAGGGGACAGGTCTGGGGCAGACAGATACGCAGTATTTT. Its translation is CASSFEGTGLGQTDTQYF.